The T cell receptor beta chain under discussion was sequenced for a study of T cell responses to AZD1222 COVID-19 vaccine. Notes on the study in general: There were repertoire samples only from the period after the peak T cell response. Baseline seropositivity characterized only six AZD1222 recipients.

The protocol was immunoSEQ multiplex PCR, while the TCRdb copy is restricted to in-frame clones and leaves out a portion. The table has 130,000 or so clones, 70% to 90% seen once; the top ten hold around 8%. Comments on this clone: Its antigen remains unidentified.

The CDR3 extends over 13 amino acids. Germline assignment: CDR1 MRHNA and CDR2 SNTAGT. Trimming left V 8 bases short and J 1 base short, with 11 bases between. J is TRBJ1-1 and V is TRBV6-4; a weak D match, TRBD1 (5 bases). The sequence was obtained from an adult who received the MenACWY meningococcal vaccine as a control. The sample was peripheral blood, taken 28 days after the second dose of the MenACWY control vaccine. DNA for the CDR3: TGTGCCAGCGCAAGCGGGGCGAACACTGAAGCTTTCTTT. This translates into CASASGANTEAFF.